This entry features one TCR beta chain sequence. The antigen this receptor binds is unknown. No qualities accompany the bases; no much larger clone lies one base away. This record belongs to a study of cytotoxic CD8 clonotypes in ibrutinib-treated CLL (dated by TCRdb to 2020 to 2023). Looking at the study overall: The cohort was composed of 10 to 11 relapsed/refractory and around 14 treatment-naive patients; IGHV unmutated status was identified in around 17 patients. Every remission and progressive disease sample was obtained while ibrutinib was still being received by the patients. Cryopreserved peripheral blood mononuclear cells were collected before treatment, at response, and at either disease progression or sustained remission. Of the approximately 86 people in the trial, approximately 24 had longitudinal samples available. Responses were partial in roughly 24 patients and complete in 2; after median approximately 5.5 years follow-up, roughly 14 stayed in remission and roughly twelve progressed. Response samples were taken after a median of approximately a year on treatment, ranging from about 6 to 36 months. On average, each sample yielded around 230,000 productive templates and about 100,000 productive rearrangements.

A MiSeq instrument was used for deep resolution sequencing, which targeted depths ranging from 1 in 1 million up to 1 in 200,000 T cells, with coverage averaging 10x for each clonotype. TCR beta libraries were generated with the immunoSEQ hsTCRB Kit. Concerning the study's data processing: ImmunoSEQ Data Assistant and ImmunoSEQ Analyzer were used for data analysis, and V, D and J genes were assigned according to IMGT definitions. Clonality, which ranges from 0 to 1, was calculated by subtracting the normalized Shannon entropy of productive rearrangement frequencies from one. Only overrepresented clonotypes making up at least 0.05% of each patient's repertoire were included in the public clonotype analysis. Some 13 repertoires from age-matched healthy donors, obtained from immuneACCESS, served as clonality controls. As stored in TCRdb, this immuneACCESS dataset retains in-frame rearrangements with V and J assigned. A fraction of the clones does not appear; measured against another copy, unresolved V genes explain less than half of the discrepancy, and the remainder lacks a known reason. The DNA was the basis for D and trimming; V, J and clone size are from that table. The sample table lists 90,000 to 95,000 clones, over 60% of them with a count of one. In total, the top ten clones hold about 26% of the sample.

The full study reports these points: An increase in clonality was observed at ibrutinib response, with clonality remaining stable during sustained remission and falling back toward baseline at progression. At baseline, clonality was higher than in age-matched healthy donors and showed a strong correlation with circulating CD8+ T-cell counts. Public clonotypes were found to be uncommon and were observed to contract or remain stable during treatment; the increase in clonality was shown to reflect expansion of private clonotypes at ibrutinib response. Sampling times were not matched between patients in sustained remission and patients whose disease was progressing, and lymph node repertoires were not examined.

The time point tag for this specimen amounts to: roughly 2 years on ibrutinib. For TCR beta library preparation, approximately 2 micrograms of genomic DNA were isolated from cryopreserved PBMCs. High-throughput TCR beta sequencing was performed on longitudinal blood samples from CLL patients receiving ibrutinib monotherapy. Patients were enrolled in a phase 2 open-label single-center ibrutinib monotherapy trial. The clonotype was recovered from a human donor with chronic lymphocytic leukemia. The sequences come from PBMCs, collected after 24 months of ibrutinib treatment.

The CDR3 region reads CASSLGAGAYNEQFF. The DNA reads as follows: TGTGCCAGCAGTCTAGGGGCGGGAGCCTACAATGAGCAGTTCTTC. The sequence joins TRBV11-3 to TRBJ2-1; TRBD2 agrees with 7 junctional bases. V and J are trimmed by 6 bases and 2 bases, and the gene matches miss 7 bases of the junction. Its CDR3 holds 15 amino acids, cysteine through phenylalanine. Only the CDR3 DNA stays, 45 bases, in frame from base 1. From the germline V gene, CDR1 is SGHNT and CDR2 is YENEEA.